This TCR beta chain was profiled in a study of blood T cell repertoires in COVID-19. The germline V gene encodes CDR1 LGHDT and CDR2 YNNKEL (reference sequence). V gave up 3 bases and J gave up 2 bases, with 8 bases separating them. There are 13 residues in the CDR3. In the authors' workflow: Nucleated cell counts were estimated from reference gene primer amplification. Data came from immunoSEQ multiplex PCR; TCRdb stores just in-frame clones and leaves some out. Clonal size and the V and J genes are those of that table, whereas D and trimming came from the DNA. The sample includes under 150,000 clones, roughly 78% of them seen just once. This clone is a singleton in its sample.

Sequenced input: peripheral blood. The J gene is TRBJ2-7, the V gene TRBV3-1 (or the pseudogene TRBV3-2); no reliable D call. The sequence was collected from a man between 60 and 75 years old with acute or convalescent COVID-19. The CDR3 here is CASSHGVAYEQYF. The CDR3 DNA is TGTGCCAGCAGCCACGGAGTCGCCTACGAGCAGTACTTC.